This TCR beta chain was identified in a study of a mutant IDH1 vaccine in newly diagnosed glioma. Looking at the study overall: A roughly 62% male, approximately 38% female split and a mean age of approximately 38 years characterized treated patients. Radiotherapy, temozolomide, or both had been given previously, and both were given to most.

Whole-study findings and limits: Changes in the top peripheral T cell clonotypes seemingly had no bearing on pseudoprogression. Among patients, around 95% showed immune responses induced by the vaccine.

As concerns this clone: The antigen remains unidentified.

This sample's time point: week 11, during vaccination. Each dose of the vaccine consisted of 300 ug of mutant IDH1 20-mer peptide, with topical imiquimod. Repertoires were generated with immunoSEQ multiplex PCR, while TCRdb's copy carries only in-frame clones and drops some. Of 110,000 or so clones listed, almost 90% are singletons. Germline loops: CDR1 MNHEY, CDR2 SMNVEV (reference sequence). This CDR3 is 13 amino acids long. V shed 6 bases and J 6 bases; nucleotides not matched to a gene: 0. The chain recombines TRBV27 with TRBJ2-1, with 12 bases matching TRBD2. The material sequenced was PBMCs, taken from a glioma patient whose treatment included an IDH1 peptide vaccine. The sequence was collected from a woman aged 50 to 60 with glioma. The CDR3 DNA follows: TGTGCCAGCAGGACTAGCGGGAGCAATGAGCAGTTCTTC. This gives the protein CASRTSGSNEQFF.